This TCR beta chain was sequenced for a study of T cell responses to AZD1222 COVID-19 vaccine. As to this clone: The antigen is not known.

Measured with immunoSEQ multiplex PCR; TCRdb has only the in-frame clones, and not every one. Found here are fewer than 150,000 clones, 75% to 95% of them singletons; the top ten hold around 3.6%. General study results and limits: Unmutated variant regions are reportedly targeted by nearly half of spike-specific TCRs. The donors showed a predominance of white British ancestry and of females, with possible underestimation of clonal diversity.

The material sequenced was peripheral blood, taken on day 0 of AZD1222 vaccination. This receptor was taken from an adult in good health.

CDR3 nucleotide sequence: TGTGCCAGCAGTCAGAACTCGGAGACCCAGTACTTC. Protein: CASSQNSETQYF. The chain has TRBV6-5 and TRBJ2-5; D is ambiguous. V was shortened by 5 bases and J by 5 bases, with 9 bases between the two germline ends. Per the germline V gene, CDR1 is MNHEY and CDR2 is SVGAGI. The CDR3 covers 12 residues.